Each of the 14 T cell receptor beta chains below was sequenced from the same sample in a study of chemoradiotherapy in HPV16-positive cancers. Measured with immunoSEQ multiplex PCR; TCRdb has only the in-frame clones, and not every one. The table includes thousands of clones, about 88% detected once. Sequences were derived from tumor tissue, sampled from a patient who underwent chemoradiotherapy. The receptors were gathered from a human donor with HPV-associated anogenital cancer.

This chain uses TRBV28 with TRBJ1-6; weak D call: TRBD1 (6 bases). Germline V lookup: CDR1 MDHEN, CDR2 SYDVKM. Trimming stripped 4 bases from V and 10 bases from J, with 23 bases between. This CDR3 is 17 amino acids long. CDR3 in amino acids: CASSSYSMGGRRSPLHF. CDR3 nucleotide sequence: TGTGCCAGCAGTTCATATTCAATGGGGGGGCGAAGGTCACCCCTCCACTTT. The whole variable domain, remainder taken from reference TRBV28 and TRBJ1-6, is DVKVTQSSRYLVKRTGEKVFLECVQDMDHENMFWYRQDPGLGLRLIYFSYDVKMKEKGDIPEGYSVSREKKERFSLILESASTNQTSMYLCASSSYSMGGRRSPLHFGNGTRLTVT.

On this clone: Germline is not matched at one junction end, which may reflect a read error. The genes are TRBV28 and TRBJ1-2, with D possibly being TRBD1 (6 bases). CDR3 length equals 15 residues. Germline V gene lookup returns CDR1 MDHEN and CDR2 SYDVKM. DNA of the CDR3: TGTGCCAGCACTTTAGCCCTGGGGGGGCCGCGTGGCTACACCTTC. Its translation: CASTLALGGPRGYTF.

The rearrangement joins TRBV30 to TRBJ2-7, with D tentatively TRBD1 or TRBD2 (6 bases each). The CDR3 loop spans 11 amino acids. Deletions cut 8 bases from V and 7 bases from J, with 15 bases between. From germline, CDR1 is GTSNPN and CDR2 SVGIG (reference sequence). The CDR3 coding sequence is TGTGCCCAAGGGGGGAGCCTGGAGCAGTACTTC. This gives the protein CAQGGSLEQYF.

The V call is TRBV2, the J call TRBJ2-5; D possibly corresponds to TRBD2 (6 bases). The CDR3 is made up of 13 amino acids. The germline CDR1 and CDR2 sequences are SNHLY and FYNNEI. Trimming removed 6 bases at V and 4 bases at J, with 12 bases between. The CDR3 protein is CASSRDLGETQYF. The CDR3 DNA reads as TGTGCCAGCAGCCGGGACTTAGGAGAGACCCAGTACTTC.

The chain links TRBV15 to TRBJ2-1; the match to TRBD2 covers 8 bases. The V and J ends lost 4 bases and 4 bases, in that order; junction bases with no gene match: 9. Germline CDR1 LNHNV, CDR2 YYDKDF (reference sequence). The CDR3 has 16 amino acids. CDR3 sequence (DNA): TGTGCCACCAGCAAGCATAGCGGGGTGTATTACAATGAGCAGTTCTTC. Its translation is CATSKHSGVYYNEQFF.

This sequence joins TRBV12-2 and TRBJ2-5. TRBV12-2 corresponds to a pseudogene. The CDR3 has 16 residues. The CDR3 DNA reads as TGTGCAAGTCGCCCACCGCGCTCACACTTCCAAGAGACCCAGTACTTC. This translates into CASRPPRSHFQETQYF.

This chain connects TRBV27 to TRBJ1-2, with D possibly being TRBD1 (6 bases). Trimming removed 6 bases from V and 8 bases from J, with 19 bases in between. The CDR3 spans 14 residues. Germline assignment: CDR1 MNHEY and CDR2 SMNVEV (reference sequence). The CDR3 here is CASSKGGIRWGYTF. The CDR3 DNA reads as TGTGCCAGCAGCAAGGGGGGGATTCGATGGGGCTACACCTTC.

The rearrangement joins TRBV18 to TRBJ2-1; 11 nucleotides agree with TRBD2. Unmatched junction bases numbered 9, after V lost 2 bases and J lost 0 bases. Germline CDR1 and CDR2: KGHSH and LQKENI. This CDR3 is 19 amino acids long. CDR3 amino acids: CASSPVTSGTISSYNEQFF. The DNA of the CDR3 is TGTGCCAGCTCACCAGTGACTAGCGGGACTATCAGCTCCTACAATGAGCAGTTCTTC. The variable domain in full, completed from reference TRBV18 and TRBJ2-1, reads NAGVMQNPRHLVRRRGQEARLRCSPMKGHSHVYWYRQLPEEGLKFMVYLQKENIIDESGMPKERFSAEFPKEGPSILRIQQVVRGDSAAYFCASSPVTSGTISSYNEQFFGPGTRLTVL.

The J gene is TRBJ2-1, the V gene TRBV7-2, with a weak D call TRBD2 (5 bases). CDR3 length: 16 amino acids. Germline V lookup: CDR1 SGHTA, CDR2 FQGNSA. Trimming shortened V by 5 bases and J by 0 bases, and 14 bases separated the two germline ends. The CDR3, as DNA: TGTGCCAGCAGCCCCACCTCTAGCCACTCCTACAATGAGCAGTTCTTC. Its translation: CASSPTSSHSYNEQFF.

The chain joins TRBV30 to TRBJ1-1; D perhaps matches TRBD1 (5 bases). This CDR3 is 11 amino acids long. Germline V lookup: CDR1 GTSNPN, CDR2 SVGIG (reference sequence). Trimming pared 5 bases from V and 6 bases from J, leaving 10 bases between. In DNA, the CDR3 is TGTGCCTGGCTGCAGGGAGCTGAAGCTTTCTTT. Protein: CAWLQGAEAFF.

V usage is TRBV19 and J usage is TRBJ1-1; unclear D gene. CDR3 size: 14 residues. Deletions cut 3 bases from V and 1 base from J, with 9 bases between. Germline assignment: CDR1 LNHDA and CDR2 SQIVND (reference sequence). DNA of the CDR3: TGTGCCAGTAGTATTTCCGGCAAGAACACTGAAGCTTTCTTT. It specifies CASSISGKNTEAFF.

The CDR3 loop is CASRKGGRDTEAFF. In DNA form, the CDR3 reads TGTGCCAGCAGAAAGGGGGGACGGGACACTGAAGCTTTCTTT. V gene TRBV28 combines with J gene TRBJ1-1; D possibly corresponds to TRBD1 (6 bases). From germline, CDR1 is MDHEN and CDR2 SYDVKM. V lost 6 bases to trimming and J lost 3 bases, with 14 bases between them. The CDR3 runs to 14 residues.

The chain carries TRBV28 and TRBJ2-3; 10 bases align to TRBD2. Germline CDR1 MDHEN, CDR2 SYDVKM. The trim removed 8 bases at V and 11 bases at J, leaving 13 bases unmatched. This CDR3 has 14 amino acids. CDR3 sequence reads: CASLETSGIRGQYF. The CDR3 nucleotides read TGTGCCAGCCTTGAAACTAGCGGGATCCGGGGGCAGTATTTT.

Written as DNA, the CDR3 is TGTGCCAGCAGCGTAGAAGTGAACACCGGGGAGCTGTTTTTT. Translated: CASSVEVNTGELFF. J is TRBJ2-2 and V is TRBV9, with D uncertain. The CDR3 has 14 amino acids. Germline lookup yields CDR1 SGDLS and CDR2 YYNGEE. The V and J ends lost 0 bases and 1 base respectively, with 4 bases between them. Full variable domain (remainder filled in from reference TRBV9 and TRBJ2-2): DSGVTQTPKHLITATGQRVTLRCSPRSGDLSVYWYQQSLDQGLQFLIQYYNGEERAKGNILERFSAQQFPDLHSELNLSSLELGDSALYFCASSVEVNTGELFFGEGSRLTVL.